This T cell receptor (beta chain) was obtained from a study of shared clonotypes between healthy human individuals. In germline, CDR1 is SNHLY, CDR2 FYNNEI. J gave up 8 bases and V 4 bases, and 4 bases lay outside the gene matches. This CDR3 has 13 residues. Sequenced by immunoSEQ multiplex PCR; TCRdb stores in-frame clones only, minus some. Of approximately 530,000 clones in the sample, about 96% were seen once. The study separated CD4+ cells into CD45RA+ naive and CD45RA-negative memory subsets. The chain couples TRBV2 to TRBJ2-3; 9 bases agree with TRBD1. The clonotype originates from a woman in her twenties or thirties in good health. The specimen was naive CD4+ T cells sorted from blood. Sample subset: CD45RA+ positively selected. The CDR3 region is CASSGQGEATQYF. DNA for the CDR3: TGTGCCAGCAGTGGACAGGGGGAGGCTACGCAGTATTTT.